This T cell receptor (beta chain) was retrieved from a study of cytomegalovirus exposure and HLA in healthy donors. Study overall: The approximately 680 first-cohort repertoires and the roughly 130 validation repertoires shared the same platform, a later analysis reported.

From germline, CDR1 is SGDLS and CDR2 YYNGEE. The length of the CDR3 is 14 residues. V was clipped by 0 bases and J by 3 bases, with 10 bases between them. The method was immunoSEQ multiplex PCR; TCRdb's version includes in-frame clones alone and lacks a portion of them. Altogether around 160,000 clones are present, approximately 88% being singletons, with the ten largest covering roughly 10%. The chain employs TRBV9 and TRBJ2-7; TRBD2 is a possible D gene (6 bases). The receptor comes from a man aged 25-40 years in good health and CMV-seropositive. Sequencing used PBMCs. The CDR3 is CASSVGSGVYEQYF. The CDR3, as DNA: TGTGCCAGCAGCGTAGGATCGGGAGTCTACGAGCAGTACTTC.